One sample yielded the 23 T cell receptor beta chains listed below, sequenced in a study of T cell repertoires in cytomegalovirus infection (dated by TCRdb to about 2019). In light of the paper, this sample's treatment or condition label describes: in vitro stimulation with specific CMV peptide epitopes to enrich CMV-specific T cells. Antigens for these TCRs are unknown. TCRdb shows the sequencer as Illumina HiSeq 1500. In-frame beta chains were kept once TCRdb had trimmed the public reads at Q25 with fastp and called clones with MiXCR. CDR3 protein duplicates are merged, each entry listing the most common genes and DNA. In all, the sample holds hundreds of thousands of distinct CDR3 sequences, and 30% to 40% of those were seen once. The ten largest clones represent 15% to 20% of the sample. Material: cultured PBMCs, obtained from culture after CMV antigen stimulation. Receptors originate from a human donor in good health (CMV status not recorded). Some clones in this sample may be carry-over from other donors' samples.

V and J are TRBV7-2 and TRBJ2-7, with 8 nucleotides matching TRBD1. Germline CDR1 SGHTA, CDR2 FQGNSA. This CDR3 comprises 15 residues. After removal of 3 bases from V and 1 base from J, the junction contained 5 bases not matched to a gene. The CDR3 sequence: CASSFTGGTSYEQYF. CDR3 coding DNA: TGTGCCAGCAGCTTTACAGGGGGAACTTCCTACGAGCAGTACTTC.

V gene TRBV19 combines with J gene TRBJ2-3, with 15 bases matching TRBD2. The germline V gene encodes CDR1 LNHDA and CDR2 SQIVND (reference sequence). CDR3 length equals 17 residues. V gave up 4 bases and J gave up 4 bases; unmatched junction bases: 6. The DNA of the CDR3 is TGTGCCAGTAGTACCTCCGGGACTAGCGGGAGGTCAGATACGCAGTATTTT. Amino acids: CASSTSGTSGRSDTQYF.

Many counts were recorded for this clonotype. The chain recombines TRBV5-8 with TRBJ1-5, with 8 nucleotides matching TRBD1. From germline, CDR1 is SGHTS and CDR2 YDEGEE. The length of the CDR3 is 17 residues. Losses at the gene ends were 2 bases for V and 2 bases for J; bases not matched to a gene: 9. The DNA of the CDR3 is TGTGCCAGCAGCTTATACACAGGGGGGGGCGGCAATCAGCCCCAGCATTTT. Its protein is CASSLYTGGGGNQPQHF.

The chain combines TRBV6-1 with TRBJ1-5, with D maybe TRBD1 (5 bases). Trimming removed 4 bases at V and 2 bases at J, with 12 bases between. The CDR3 has 15 amino acids. Germline V lookup: CDR1 MNHNS, CDR2 SASEGT. The CDR3 DNA follows: TGTGCCAGCAGTGTCGGGGCTTGGGGCAATCAGCCCCAGCATTTT. Translating it yields CASSVGAWGNQPQHF.

The V and J genes are TRBV19 and TRBJ1-2; the D gene is possibly TRBD1 (5 bases). V was clipped by 6 bases and J by 5 bases, with 13 bases between them. CDR3 length: 13 amino acids. From germline, CDR1 is LNHDA and CDR2 SQIVND (reference sequence). The CDR3 protein is CASRKAGQYGYTF. The CDR3 bases are TGTGCCAGTAGAAAAGCAGGACAATATGGCTACACCTTC.

This clonotype has just a few counts. V usage is TRBV7-3 and J usage is TRBJ2-3, with 7 bases lining up with TRBD2. Germline V gives CDR1 SGHTA, CDR2 FQGTGA. V lost 5 bases, J lost 5 bases, and 7 bases stayed unmatched. This CDR3 spans 14 amino acids. The CDR3 DNA follows: TGTGCCAGCAGCCCGACCTCGGGGGGAGATACGCAGTATTTT. As protein: CASSPTSGGDTQYF.

This clonotype was seen a few times. This chain connects TRBV12-3 or TRBV12-4 to TRBJ1-2; D is ambiguous. With 1 base removed from V and 4 bases from J, the gap between germline ends came to 7 bases. CDR3 size: 13 residues. The CDR3 nucleotides are TGTGCCAGCAGTTTAGATAAGTTCTATGGCTACACCTTC. Translated: CASSLDKFYGYTF.

In its sample, this clonotype was seen a few times. V usage is TRBV5-6 and J usage is TRBJ2-1; D is possibly TRBD2 (5 bases). CDR1 SGHDT and CDR2 YYEEEE come from the germline V gene. V was clipped by 4 bases and J by 0 bases, with 11 bases between them. CDR3 length equals 15 residues. The CDR3 DNA is TGTGCCAGCAGCGCGGACTGGAGCTCCTACAATGAGCAGTTCTTC. Translating it yields CASSADWSSYNEQFF. The full variable domain, its missing parts supplied by reference TRBV5-6 and TRBJ2-1, is DAGVTQSPTHLIKTRGQQVTLRCSPKSGHDTVSWYQQALGQGPQFIFQYYEEEERQRGNFPDRFSGHQFPNYSSELNVNALLLGDSALYLCASSADWSSYNEQFFGPGTRLTVL.

This clonotype has a handful of counts. This chain joins TRBV7-2 and TRBJ2-3; 13 bases agree with TRBD2. This CDR3 region has 15 residues. The V segment lost 6 bases and the J segment 4 bases; nucleotides outside the gene matches: 4. Germline CDR1 is SGHTA and CDR2 is FQGNSA. CDR3 sequence: CASRQTSGRSDTQYF. The CDR3 DNA follows: TGTGCCAGCAGGCAGACTAGCGGGAGGTCAGATACGCAGTATTTT. The full variable domain, in which reference TRBV7-2 and TRBJ2-3 provide the parts outside the CDR3, is GAGVSQSPSNKVTEKGKDVELRCDPISGHTALYWYRQSLGQGLEFLIYFQGNSAPDKSGLPSDRFSAERTGGSVSTLTIQRTQQEDSAVYLCASRQTSGRSDTQYFGPGTRLTVL.

The chain couples TRBV7-8 to TRBJ2-1; TRBD2 matches 7 bases. The CDR3 extends over 15 amino acids. J gave up 8 bases and V 2 bases, and 9 bases lay outside the gene matches. Germline V lookup: CDR1 SGHVS, CDR2 FQNEAQ. The CDR3 region has the DNA TGTGCCAGCAGCTTATTCGCGGGAGTAGGGGATGAGCAGTTCTTC. It codes for CASSLFAGVGDEQFF. Variable domain in full (rest from reference TRBV7-8 and TRBJ2-1): GAGVSQSPRYKVAKRGQDVALRCDPISGHVSLFWYQQALGQGPEFLTYFQNEAQLDKSGLPSDRFFAERPEGSVSTLKIQRTQQEDSAVYLCASSLFAGVGDEQFFGPGTRLTVL.

The rearrangement uses TRBV4-1 and TRBJ1-5; D unresolved. Trimming stripped 0 bases from V and 1 base from J, with 7 bases between. Germline values: CDR1 MGHRA, CDR2 YSYEKL. CDR3 length: 15 amino acids. DNA for the CDR3: TGCGCCAGCAGCCAAGAATCGAGGAGCAATCAGCCCCAGCATTTT. Encoded protein: CASSQESRSNQPQHF.

This clonotype was recorded a few times. The J gene is TRBJ1-5, the V gene TRBV11-2; no firm D call. The CDR3 spans 12 residues. Germline V gene lookup returns CDR1 SGHAT and CDR2 FQNNGV. Between the trimmed V and J ends, which lost 1 base and 8 bases, there was a span of 6 bases. DNA of the CDR3: TGTGCCAGCAGCTTAGGAGTGGAGCCCCAGCATTTT. It codes for CASSLGVEPQHF.

This clonotype was observed a handful of times. V usage is TRBV12-3 or TRBV12-4 and J usage is TRBJ1-2, with 7 bases that match TRBD1. Unmatched junction bases numbered 13, after V lost 4 bases and J lost 2 bases. This CDR3 spans 17 amino acids. The CDR3 region has the DNA TGTGCCAGCAGTTCAGCAGTCCCCGTACAGGGGAACTATGGCTACACCTTC. Translating gives CASSSAVPVQGNYGYTF.

V and J are TRBV5-1 and TRBJ2-5, with D possibly being TRBD1 (5 bases). Germline CDR1 is SGHRS and CDR2 is YFSETQ. CDR3 length equals 15 residues. The germline V and J ends were trimmed by 0 bases and 4 bases, with 13 bases remaining between them. CDR3 protein: CASSLGSGQGETQYF. The DNA of the CDR3 is TGCGCCAGCAGCTTGGGATCCGGACAAGGAGAGACCCAGTACTTC.

This clonotype turned up a few times. The genes are TRBV12-3 or TRBV12-4 and TRBJ2-7; D is perhaps TRBD2 (6 bases). The V and J ends lost 1 base and 13 bases respectively, with 20 bases between them. The CDR3 is made up of 14 amino acids. The CDR3 reads CASSLEFERRGVYF. In DNA form, the CDR3 reads TGTGCCAGCAGTTTAGAGTTCGAGCGGCGGGGTGTATACTTC.

The chain is built from TRBV11-2 and TRBJ2-2; 7 bases are shared with TRBD2. CDR1 and CDR2 from the germline V gene are SGHAT and FQNNGV. The CDR3 consists of 14 residues. V trimming: 8 bases; J trimming: 6 bases; junction bases outside the gene matches: 9. In nucleotides, the CDR3 is TGTGCCAGCTCCGCGGGACTATCGCCCGGGGAGCTGTTTTTT. It yields the protein CASSAGLSPGELFF.

The chain recombines TRBV11-3 with TRBJ2-3; D is possibly TRBD1 (6 bases). V lost 1 base to trimming and J lost 9 bases, with 11 bases between them. The germline gives CDR1 SGHNT, CDR2 YENEEA. CDR3 length: 13 amino acids. CDR3 protein: CASSLAQGKTQYF. DNA for the CDR3: TGTGCCAGCAGCTTAGCCCAGGGGAAGACGCAGTATTTT. Full variable domain (remainder filled in from reference TRBV11-3 and TRBJ2-3): EAGVVQSPRYKIIEKKQPVAFWCNPISGHNTLYWYLQNLGQGPELLIRYENEEAVDDSQLPKDRFSAERLKGVDSTLKIQPAELGDSAVYLCASSLAQGKTQYFGPGTRLTVL.

V and J are TRBV28 and TRBJ2-7; D may be TRBD1 (5 bases). Germline values: CDR1 MDHEN, CDR2 SYDVKM. Trimming removed 3 bases from V and 3 bases from J, with 18 bases in between. This CDR3 has 16 residues. The CDR3, as DNA: TGTGCCAGCAGTTTTGGGGCGGCATTCCTCTTCTACGAGCAGTACTTC. Protein sequence: CASSFGAAFLFYEQYF.

This clonotype has only a few counts. The gene calls are TRBV7-3 and TRBJ2-2, with D tentatively TRBD2 (5 bases). Between the trimmed V and J ends, which lost 5 bases and 1 base, there was a span of 11 bases. Germline V lookup: CDR1 SGHTA, CDR2 FQGTGA. The CDR3 is 15 residues long. The CDR3 reads CASSPTDWNTGELFF. CDR3 sequence (DNA): TGTGCCAGCAGCCCAACGGACTGGAACACCGGGGAGCTGTTTTTT. Complete variable domain (other parts from reference TRBV7-3 and TRBJ2-2): GAGVSQTPSNKVTEKGKYVELRCDPISGHTALYWYRQSLGQGPEFLIYFQGTGAADDSGLPNDRFFAVRPEGSVSTLKIQRTERGDSAVYLCASSPTDWNTGELFFGEGSRLTVL.

This clonotype was detected only a few times. The chain uses TRBV7-2 and TRBJ1-6; the D gene is possibly TRBD1 (6 bases). V lost 1 base to trimming and J lost 14 bases, with 18 bases between them. The CDR3 sequence is 15 residues long. Germline CDR1 SGHTA, CDR2 FQGNSA. The CDR3 here is CASSLESGGLTALHF. Here the CDR3 DNA reads TGTGCCAGCAGCTTAGAATCTGGGGGGCTAACGGCCCTCCACTTT.

This chain links TRBV6-2 or TRBV6-3 with TRBJ1-1; 7 bases are shared with TRBD1. This CDR3 has 14 amino acids. CDR1 is MNHEY and CDR2 is SVGEGT in the germline V gene. Losses at the gene ends were 2 bases for V and 5 bases for J; bases not matched to a gene: 5. The CDR3 nucleotides are TGTGCCAGCAGTTACGACAGGGACGGTACTGAAGCTTTCTTT. Translating gives CASSYDRDGTEAFF.

The chain recombines TRBV24-1 with TRBJ2-3; 9 positions match TRBD2. The CDR3 consists of 15 residues. Trimming took 6 bases from V and 1 from J; bases not matched to a gene: 4. Germline V gene data show CDR1 as KGHDR and CDR2 as SFDVKD. The DNA of the CDR3 is TGTGCCACCAGTTTAGCGGGAGACGGCACAGATACGCAGTATTTT. Translating gives CATSLAGDGTDTQYF.

The chain links TRBV20-1 to TRBJ2-7; 8 bases align to TRBD2. Germline CDR1 and CDR2: DFQATT and SNEGSKA (reference sequence). CDR3 length: 14 residues. The V and J ends lost 0 bases and 4 bases, in that order; junction bases with no gene match: 5. The CDR3 DNA sequence: TGCAGTGCTAGAGAAGGAGCGGGAGTATACGAGCAGTACTTC. It translates to CSAREGAGVYEQYF.